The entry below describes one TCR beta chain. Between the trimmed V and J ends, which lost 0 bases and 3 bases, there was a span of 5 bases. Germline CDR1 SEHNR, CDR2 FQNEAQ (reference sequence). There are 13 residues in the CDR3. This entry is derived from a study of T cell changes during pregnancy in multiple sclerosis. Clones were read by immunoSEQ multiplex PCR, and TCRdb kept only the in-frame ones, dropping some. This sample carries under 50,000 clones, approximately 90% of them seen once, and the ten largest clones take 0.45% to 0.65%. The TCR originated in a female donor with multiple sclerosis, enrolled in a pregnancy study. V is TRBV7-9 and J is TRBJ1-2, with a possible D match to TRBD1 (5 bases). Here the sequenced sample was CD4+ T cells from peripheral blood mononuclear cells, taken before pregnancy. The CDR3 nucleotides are TGTGCCAGCAGCTTAGCAGGGGACTATGGCTACACCTTC. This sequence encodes CASSLAGDYGYTF.